A single sample gave rise to the 10 T cell receptor beta chains below, sequenced in a study of T cell responses to AZD1222 COVID-19 vaccine. TCRdb's table, derived via immunoSEQ multiplex PCR, lists solely in-frame clones and lacks some. The sample holds about 120,000 clones, 75% to 90% seen once. The sample here was peripheral blood, taken 28 days after the second AZD1222 dose. These receptors were taken from an adult who received the AZD1222 COVID-19 vaccine.

This chain uses TRBV21-1 with TRBJ2-7; whether TRBD1, the table's D call, matches the DNA was not checked. TRBV21-1 is a listed pseudogene. This CDR3 comprises 11 residues. CDR3 sequence: CAGGVPYEQYF. DNA for the CDR3: TGTGCAGGGGGAGTGCCCTACGAGCAGTACTTC.

This rearrangement joins TRBV5-1 to TRBJ1-2; no definite D call. The CDR3 runs to 15 residues. Germline V gene sequence: CDR1 SGHRS, CDR2 YFSETQ. The V end lost 0 bases, the J end lost 2 bases, and 11 bases lay between the germline ends. The CDR3: CASSLVGGLNYGYTF. The CDR3 DNA follows: TGCGCCAGCAGCTTGGTCGGAGGACTAAACTATGGCTACACCTTC. The variable domain in full, with the rest retrieved from reference TRBV5-1 and TRBJ1-2, is KAGVTQTPRYLIKTRGQQVTLSCSPISGHRSVSWYQQTPGQGLQFLFEYFSETQRNKGNFPGRFSGRQFSNSRSEMNVSTLELGDSALYLCASSLVGGLNYGYTFGSGTRLTVV.

The chain links TRBV11-3 to TRBJ2-7; 9 bases line up with TRBD1. The trim removed 2 bases at V and 9 bases at J, leaving 14 bases unmatched. Germline-derived CDR1 and CDR2 are SGHNT and YENEEA. The CDR3 sequence is 16 residues long. CDR3 amino acids: CASSLLPGQGATGQYF. As DNA, the CDR3 is TGTGCCAGCAGCTTACTTCCGGGACAGGGAGCTACGGGGCAGTACTTC.

The chain couples TRBV19 to TRBJ2-2; D might be TRBD1 or TRBD2, each matching 5 bases. Germline V gives CDR1 LNHDA, CDR2 SQIVND (reference sequence). Trimming shortened V by 8 bases and J by 1 base, and 11 bases separated the two germline ends. The CDR3 loop spans 14 amino acids. The CDR3 sequence is CASRGGGNTGELFF. The CDR3 DNA reads TGTGCCAGTCGCGGTGGGGGGAACACCGGGGAGCTGTTTTTT.

This clone was counted a single time. V and J are TRBV19 and TRBJ2-3; D might be TRBD1 (6 bases). Germline V lookup: CDR1 LNHDA, CDR2 SQIVND (reference sequence). Trimming removed 3 bases from V and 0 bases from J, with 10 bases in between. This CDR3 comprises 15 residues. In DNA form, the CDR3 reads TGTGCCAGTAGTATCCAGGGGAAGAGCACAGATACGCAGTATTTT. Its translation: CASSIQGKSTDTQYF.

The chain has TRBV5-1 and TRBJ2-5, with 7 bases identical to TRBD2. CDR3 length: 15 residues. Unmatched junction bases numbered 9, after V lost 0 bases and J lost 7 bases. CDR1 and CDR2 (germline): SGHRS, YFSETQ. CDR3 in amino acids: CASSLAVGLLGTQYF. The CDR3 nucleotides read TGCGCCAGCAGCTTGGCGGTGGGACTACTAGGGACCCAGTACTTC.

The chain has TRBV9 and TRBJ2-7; D tentatively fits TRBD1 or TRBD2 (5 bases each). V was clipped by 0 bases and J by 3 bases, with 10 bases between them. Germline loops: CDR1 SGDLS, CDR2 YYNGEE. The CDR3 is 14 amino acids. The DNA of the CDR3 is TGTGCCAGCAGCGTAGGAGGGGCTAACTACGAGCAGTACTTC. Translated, it gives CASSVGGANYEQYF.

The chain combines TRBV5-1 with TRBJ1-2; TRBD1 might be the D (6 bases). Germline V gene lookup returns CDR1 SGHRS and CDR2 YFSETQ. The CDR3 consists of 14 residues. The germline V and J ends were trimmed by 0 bases and 7 bases, with 13 bases remaining between them. CDR3 DNA: TGCGCCAGCAGCTTGGAGAAATCGGACAGTGGCTACACCTTC. Translating it yields CASSLEKSDSGYTF.

The chain uses TRBV11-2 and TRBJ2-5, with D tentatively TRBD2 (6 bases). The V end lost 5 bases, the J end lost 0 bases, and 16 bases lay between the germline ends. This CDR3 comprises 16 residues. Germline CDR1 and CDR2: SGHAT and FQNNGV. DNA for the CDR3: TGTGCCAGCAGCACCAGCGGGCAGGTTAACCAAGAGACCCAGTACTTC. This gives the protein CASSTSGQVNQETQYF.

The CDR3, as DNA: TGTGCCAGCAGTTTCGTGGCAGCGGGAGATCTAGATACGCAGTATTTT. Protein: CASSFVAAGDLDTQYF. This chain joins TRBV28 and TRBJ2-3; 8 bases fit TRBD2. Per germline, CDR1 MDHEN and CDR2 SYDVKM. The CDR3 runs 16 residues. Trimming took 3 bases from V and 5 from J; bases not matched to a gene: 10.